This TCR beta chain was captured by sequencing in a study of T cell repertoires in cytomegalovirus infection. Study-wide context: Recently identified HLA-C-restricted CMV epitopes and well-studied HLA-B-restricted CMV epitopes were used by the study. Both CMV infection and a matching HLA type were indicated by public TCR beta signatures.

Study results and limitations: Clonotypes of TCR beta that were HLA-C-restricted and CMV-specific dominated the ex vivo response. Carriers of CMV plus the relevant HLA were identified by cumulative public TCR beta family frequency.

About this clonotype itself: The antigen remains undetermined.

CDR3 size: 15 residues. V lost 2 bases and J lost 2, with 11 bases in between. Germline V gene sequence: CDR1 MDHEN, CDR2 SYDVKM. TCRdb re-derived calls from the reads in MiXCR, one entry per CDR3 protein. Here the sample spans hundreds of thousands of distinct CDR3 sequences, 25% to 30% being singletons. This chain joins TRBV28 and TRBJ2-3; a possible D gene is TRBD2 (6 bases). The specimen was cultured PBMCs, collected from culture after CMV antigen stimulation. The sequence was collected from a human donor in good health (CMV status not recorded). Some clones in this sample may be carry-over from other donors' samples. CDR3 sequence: CASSLGGKHTDTQYF. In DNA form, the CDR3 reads TGTGCCAGCAGTTTAGGCGGGAAGCACACAGATACGCAGTATTTT.